This T cell receptor beta chain was recorded in a study of blood T cell repertoires in COVID-19. Looking at the study overall: There were acute and convalescent COVID-19 samples, and they came from the United States, Italy and Spain.

Under the authors' procedure: Quantification of nucleated cells was approximated via reference gene primer amplification. Profiling relied on immunoSEQ multiplex PCR, and the TCRdb table lists in-frame clones only, not all of them. Clone size and V and J calls were adopted from that table, with D and trimming inferred from the DNA. The data show about 140,000 clones, 75% to 80% seen once. This TCR was recovered from a woman between 45 and 65 years old with active or convalescent COVID-19. Material for sequencing was peripheral blood.

DNA of the CDR3: TGTGCCAGCAGGTCCGGGACAGGGGGCTTTAACGGGCAGTACTTC. It encodes CASRSGTGGFNGQYF. The gene calls are TRBV6-5 and TRBJ2-7; 12 nucleotides match TRBD1. The V segment lost 6 bases and the J segment 9 bases; nucleotides outside the gene matches: 12. This CDR3 has 15 residues. Germline CDR1 is MNHEY and CDR2 is SVGAGI.